These 22 T cell receptor beta chains originate from one sample sequenced in a study of T cell responses to AZD1222 COVID-19 vaccine. Profiled with immunoSEQ multiplex PCR; TCRdb holds only in-frame clones, not every one. The table shows about 100,000 clones, with just over 90% occurring only once. The input for sequencing was peripheral blood, taken 28 days after the second AZD1222 dose. These receptors originate from an adult who received the AZD1222 COVID-19 vaccine.

The chain employs TRBV5-1 and TRBJ2-6; no definite D call. The CDR3 consists of 15 residues. The germline V gene has CDR1 SGHRS and CDR2 YFSETQ. Trimming cost V 2 bases and J 1 base, with 7 bases left between them. The DNA for the CDR3 is TGCGCCAGCAGCTTTGTGGGGTCTGGGGCCAACGTCCTGACTTTC. This encodes CASSFVGSGANVLTF.

The V and J genes are TRBV25-1 and TRBJ1-4; maybe TRBD1 (5 bases). The length of the CDR3 is 16 residues. The V end was cut by 3 bases, the J end by 4 bases, with 15 bases between. Germline V gives CDR1 MGHDK, CDR2 SYGVNS. CDR3 sequence reads: CASSDSSGMDNEKLFF. CDR3 coding DNA: TGTGCCAGCAGTGATTCCTCAGGGATGGATAATGAAAAACTGTTTTTT.

The CDR3 DNA reads as TGTGCCAGCAGCCAAGGAGGCAGCATGAACACTGAAGCTTTCTTT. It specifies CASSQGGSMNTEAFF. This rearrangement joins TRBV4-2 to TRBJ1-1; no firm D call. This CDR3 comprises 15 residues. V was trimmed by 1 base and J by 0 bases, leaving 9 bases between them. Germline V gene data show CDR1 as LGHNA and CDR2 as YNFKEQ.

The chain is built from TRBV6-6 and TRBJ1-5; D gene uncertain. The CDR3 is 12 residues long. Germline V gene data show CDR1 as MNHNY and CDR2 as SVGAGI (reference sequence). V was shortened by 7 bases and J by 2 bases, with 6 bases between the two germline ends. This CDR3 is CASKTGNQPQHF. The CDR3 DNA reads TGTGCCAGCAAAACAGGCAATCAGCCCCAGCATTTT.

The chain employs TRBV18 and TRBJ2-7; 10 bases fit TRBD2. Trimming removed 5 bases from V and 5 bases from J; junction bases left unmatched: 15. This CDR3 contains 17 residues. Germline V gene data show CDR1 as KGHSH and CDR2 as LQKENI. CDR3 protein: CASSSLTTSGISHEQYF. CDR3 DNA sequence: TGTGCCAGCTCATCCCTTACTACTAGCGGGATATCCCACGAGCAGTACTTC.

This chain uses TRBV7-9 with TRBJ1-6; 9 bases are shared with TRBD1. CDR3 length: 14 amino acids. In germline, CDR1 is SEHNR, CDR2 FQNEAQ (reference sequence). The J segment lost 9 bases and the V segment lost 9 bases, leaving 9 bases of the junction unmatched. The CDR3 sequence is CASSTGQGTSPLHF. CDR3 sequence (DNA): TGTGCCAGTAGCACCGGACAGGGGACTTCACCCCTCCACTTT.

The V gene is TRBV19, the J gene TRBJ1-5; perhaps TRBD1 as D (5 bases). Per germline, CDR1 LNHDA and CDR2 SQIVND (reference sequence). Trimming cost V 7 bases and J 0 bases, with 19 bases left between them. CDR3 length equals 17 residues. The CDR3 sequence is CASTPRLDTYSNQPQHF. CDR3 coding DNA: TGTGCCAGTACTCCGAGGCTGGACACTTATAGCAATCAGCCCCAGCATTTT. The full variable domain, with the rest looked up from reference TRBV19 and TRBJ1-5, is DGGITQSPKYLFRKEGQNVTLSCEQNLNHDAMYWYRQDPGQGLRLIYYSQIVNDFQKGDIAEGYSVSREKKESFPLTVTSAQKNPTAFYLCASTPRLDTYSNQPQHFGDGTRLSIL.

V gene TRBV7-2 combines with J gene TRBJ2-7; tentatively, D is TRBD1 or TRBD2 (6 bases each). Trimming took 7 bases from V and 2 from J, leaving 15 bases between them. Germline loops: CDR1 SGHTA, CDR2 FQGNSA. The CDR3 has 14 residues. CDR3 DNA: TGTGCCAGCAATCTAGGGGGGACCACCTACGAGCAGTACTTC. Amino acid sequence: CASNLGGTTYEQYF.

CDR3 protein: CASSQETDEQYF. The CDR3 DNA reads TGCGCCAGCAGCCAGGAGACAGACGAGCAGTACTTC. V is TRBV4-1 and J is TRBJ2-7, with D perhaps matching TRBD1 (5 bases). CDR3 length: 12 residues. The germline V and J ends were trimmed by 3 bases and 5 bases, with 8 bases remaining between them. Germline lookup yields CDR1 MGHRA and CDR2 YSYEKL.

This sequence joins TRBV28 and TRBJ1-2; a possible D gene is TRBD1 (5 bases). From germline, CDR1 is MDHEN and CDR2 SYDVKM. Trimming stripped 3 bases from V and 4 bases from J, with 12 bases between. This CDR3 has 14 residues. The CDR3 loop reads CASSLSRGLYGYTF. The CDR3 DNA follows: TGTGCCAGCAGTTTGTCCCGGGGCCTCTATGGCTACACCTTC.

The rearrangement links TRBV28 to TRBJ2-5; 8 nucleotides match TRBD1. This CDR3 is 15 amino acids long. Germline assignment: CDR1 MDHEN and CDR2 SYDVKM. Trimming at V came to 0 bases and at J to 4 bases, leaving 4 bases not matched to a gene. CDR3 coding DNA: TGTGCCAGCAGTTTATGGGGGACAGGAGTAGAGACCCAGTACTTC. Its translation is CASSLWGTGVETQYF.

The rearrangement uses TRBV5-4 and TRBJ1-1, with D possibly being TRBD1 (5 bases). V lost 1 base to trimming and J lost 7 bases, with 11 bases between them. CDR1 and CDR2 from the germline V gene are SGHNT and YYREEE (reference sequence). The CDR3 sequence is 13 residues long. The CDR3 reads CASSLPGPGEAFF. Written as DNA, the CDR3 is TGTGCCAGCAGCTTGCCAGGGCCCGGTGAAGCTTTCTTT.

The V and J genes are TRBV6-6 and TRBJ1-2, with no clear D. CDR3 length: 11 residues. V lost 0 bases and J 8 bases, leaving 4 bases between the germline ends. Germline V gene sequence: CDR1 MNHNY, CDR2 SVGAGI (reference sequence). The CDR3 bases are TGTGCCAGCAGTTACTCCCAGGGCTACACCTTC. This translates into CASSYSQGYTF.

The CDR3 DNA reads TGCGCCAGCAGCTTGGCTCCCAGGGTCAGCGAGCAGTTCTTC. Residues: CASSLAPRVSEQFF. The chain combines TRBV5-1 with TRBJ2-1, with a weak D call TRBD1 (5 bases). V was trimmed by 0 bases and J by 10 bases, leaving 14 bases between them. The CDR3 runs 14 residues. Germline CDR1 is SGHRS and CDR2 is YFSETQ.

The gene calls are TRBV19 and TRBJ2-3; 7 positions match TRBD1. The CDR3 contains 18 residues. Germline CDR1 LNHDA, CDR2 SQIVND (reference sequence). Losses at the gene ends were 5 bases for V and 0 bases for J; bases not matched to a gene: 14. The chain's CDR3 is CASSGGQPIRPSTDTQYF. The CDR3 nucleotides are TGTGCCAGTAGTGGGGGACAGCCCATACGCCCTAGCACAGATACGCAGTATTTT.

The V and J genes are TRBV15 and TRBJ1-1; tentatively, D is TRBD1 (5 bases). The CDR3 consists of 20 residues. Germline loops: CDR1 LNHNV, CDR2 YYDKDF (reference sequence). V was pared by 0 bases and J by 3 bases, with 26 bases between. The CDR3 DNA reads as TGTGCCACCAGCAGAGATGAGGCAGGGAGGCCCCAACGGACGGACACTGAAGCTTTCTTT. Amino acid sequence: CATSRDEAGRPQRTDTEAFF.

The gene calls are TRBV6-5 and TRBJ1-6; D call uncertain. The germline V gene has CDR1 MNHEY and CDR2 SVGAGI. V dropped 5 bases and J dropped 10 bases, with 18 bases sitting between them. This CDR3 spans 15 amino acids. The CDR3 region has the DNA TGTGCCAGCAGTCCTCAGACGGGTTTGGGGTCACCCCTCCACTTT. This codes for CASSPQTGLGSPLHF.

This sequence joins TRBV10-3 and TRBJ2-1; a weak D match, TRBD2 (6 bases). Germline-derived CDR1 and CDR2 are ENHRY and SYGVKD. The CDR3 covers 14 residues. Trimming took 7 bases from V and 2 from J, leaving 12 bases between them. The CDR3 DNA reads TGTGCCATCATTAGGACTAACACCTACAATGAGCAGTTCTTC. It yields the protein CAIIRTNTYNEQFF.

The chain links TRBV30 to TRBJ1-5; 7 nucleotides match TRBD1. CDR1 and CDR2 (germline): GTSNPN, SVGIG (reference sequence). Trimming at V came to 5 bases and at J to 4 bases, leaving 2 bases not matched to a gene. The CDR3 sequence is 12 residues long. The CDR3 here is CAWSGQNQPQHF. Written as DNA, the CDR3 is TGTGCCTGGTCGGGACAGAATCAGCCCCAGCATTTT.

The chain uses TRBV11-2 and TRBJ2-7, with TRBD2 matching over 13 bases. The germline V gene has CDR1 SGHAT and CDR2 FQNNGV. The CDR3 covers 18 residues. J was trimmed by 2 bases and V by 1 base; bases with no gene match: 8. The CDR3 DNA follows: TGTGCCAGCAGCTTAGGTGGGACTAGCGGGACCCTACCCTACGAGCAGTACTTC. It codes for CASSLGGTSGTLPYEQYF. Based on the CDR3 plus reference TRBV11-2 and TRBJ2-7, the full variable domain is EAGVAQSPRYKIIEKRQSVAFWCNPISGHATLYWYQQILGQGPKLLIQFQNNGVVDDSQLPKDRFSAERLKGVDSTLKIQPAKLEDSAVYLCASSLGGTSGTLPYEQYFGPGTRLTVT.

The chain combines TRBV6-1 with TRBJ1-6, with 8 bases fitting TRBD1. Trimming at V came to 6 bases and at J to 5 bases, leaving 9 bases not matched to a gene. The germline V gene encodes CDR1 MNHNS and CDR2 SASEGT. This CDR3 contains 16 residues. The CDR3 reads CASREPGQGDNSPLHF. CDR3 in DNA: TGTGCCAGCAGGGAACCCGGACAGGGTGATAATTCACCCCTCCACTTT.

CDR3 in DNA: TGTGCCAGCAGCGTAAGGCAGGCCTCAGATACGCAGTATTTT. As protein: CASSVRQASDTQYF. The chain is built from TRBV9 and TRBJ2-3; D not certain. Per the germline V gene, CDR1 is SGDLS and CDR2 is YYNGEE. Trimming shortened V by 1 base and J by 4 bases, and 10 bases separated the two germline ends. The CDR3 runs 14 residues.